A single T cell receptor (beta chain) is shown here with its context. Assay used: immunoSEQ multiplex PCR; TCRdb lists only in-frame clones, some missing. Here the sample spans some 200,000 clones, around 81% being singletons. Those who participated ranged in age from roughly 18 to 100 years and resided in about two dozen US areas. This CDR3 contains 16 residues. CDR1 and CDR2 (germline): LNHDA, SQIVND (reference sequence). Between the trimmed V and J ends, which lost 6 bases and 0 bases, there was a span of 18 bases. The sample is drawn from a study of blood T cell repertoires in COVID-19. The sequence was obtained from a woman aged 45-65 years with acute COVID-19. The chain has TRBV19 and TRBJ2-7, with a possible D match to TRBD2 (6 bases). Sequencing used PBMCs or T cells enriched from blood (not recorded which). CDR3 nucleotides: TGTGCCAGTAGCACCCCGGGACTGCACGGCTCCTACGAGCAGTACTTC. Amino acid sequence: CASSTPGLHGSYEQYF.